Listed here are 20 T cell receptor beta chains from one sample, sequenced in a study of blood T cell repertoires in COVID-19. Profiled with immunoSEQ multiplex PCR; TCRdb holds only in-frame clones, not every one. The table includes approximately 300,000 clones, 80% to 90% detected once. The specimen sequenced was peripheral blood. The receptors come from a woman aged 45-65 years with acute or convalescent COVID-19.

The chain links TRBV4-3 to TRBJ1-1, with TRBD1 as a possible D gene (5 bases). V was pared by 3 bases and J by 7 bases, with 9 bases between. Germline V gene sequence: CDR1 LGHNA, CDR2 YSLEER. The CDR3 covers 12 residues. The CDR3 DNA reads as TGCGCCAGCAGCCACCGACAGAATGAAGCTTTCTTT. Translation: CASSHRQNEAFF.

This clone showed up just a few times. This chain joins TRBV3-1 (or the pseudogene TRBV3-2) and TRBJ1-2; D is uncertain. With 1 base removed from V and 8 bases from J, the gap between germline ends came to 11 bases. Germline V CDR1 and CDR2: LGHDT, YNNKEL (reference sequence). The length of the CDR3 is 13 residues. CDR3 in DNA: TGTGCCAGCAGCCAAGTGGAGGGTTACGGCTACACCTTC. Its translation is CASSQVEGYGYTF.

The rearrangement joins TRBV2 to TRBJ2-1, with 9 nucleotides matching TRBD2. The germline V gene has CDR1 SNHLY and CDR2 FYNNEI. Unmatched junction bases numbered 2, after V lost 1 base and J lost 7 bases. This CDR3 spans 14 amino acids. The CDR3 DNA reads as TGTGCCAGCAGTGAAGGGCGGGGGGGAAATGAGCAGTTCTTC. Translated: CASSEGRGGNEQFF.

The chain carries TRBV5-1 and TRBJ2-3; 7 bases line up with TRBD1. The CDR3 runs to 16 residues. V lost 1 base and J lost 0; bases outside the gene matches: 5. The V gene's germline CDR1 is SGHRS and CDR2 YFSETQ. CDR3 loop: CASSLPRTGSTDTQYF. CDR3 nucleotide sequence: TGCGCCAGCAGCTTGCCCCGGACAGGAAGCACAGATACGCAGTATTTT.

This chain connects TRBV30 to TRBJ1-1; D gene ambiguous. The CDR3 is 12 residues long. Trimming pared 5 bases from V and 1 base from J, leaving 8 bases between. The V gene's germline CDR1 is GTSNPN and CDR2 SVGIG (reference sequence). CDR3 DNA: TGTGCCTGGTCAGAACGGAACACTGAAGCTTTCTTT. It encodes CAWSERNTEAFF.

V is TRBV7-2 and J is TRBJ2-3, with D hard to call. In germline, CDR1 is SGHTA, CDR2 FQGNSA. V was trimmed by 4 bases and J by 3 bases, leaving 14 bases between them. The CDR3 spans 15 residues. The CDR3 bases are TGTGCCAGCAGCTCGTACGCACTAACGACAGATACGCAGTATTTT. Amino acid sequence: CASSSYALTTDTQYF.

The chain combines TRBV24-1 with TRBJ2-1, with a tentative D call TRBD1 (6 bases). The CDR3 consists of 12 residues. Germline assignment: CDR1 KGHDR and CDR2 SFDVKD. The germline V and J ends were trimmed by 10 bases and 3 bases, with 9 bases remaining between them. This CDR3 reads CATGTLYNEQFF. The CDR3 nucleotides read TGTGCCACTGGGACACTCTACAATGAGCAGTTCTTC.

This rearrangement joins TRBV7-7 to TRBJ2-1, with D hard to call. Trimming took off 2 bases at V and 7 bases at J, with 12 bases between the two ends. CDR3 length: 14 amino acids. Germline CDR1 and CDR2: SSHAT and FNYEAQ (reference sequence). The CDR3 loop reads CASSLSRLGNEQFF. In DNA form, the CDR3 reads TGTGCCAGCAGCTTAAGTCGTCTAGGTAATGAGCAGTTCTTC.

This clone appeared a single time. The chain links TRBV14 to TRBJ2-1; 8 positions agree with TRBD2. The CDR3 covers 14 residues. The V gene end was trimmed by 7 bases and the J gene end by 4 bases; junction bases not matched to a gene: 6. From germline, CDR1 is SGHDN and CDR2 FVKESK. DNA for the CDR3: TGTGCCAGCACTCGGGGGGGCTCGTACAATGAGCAGTTCTTC. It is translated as CASTRGGSYNEQFF. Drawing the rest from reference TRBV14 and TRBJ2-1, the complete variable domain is EAGVTQFPSHSVIEKGQTVTLRCDPISGHDNLYWYRRVMGKEIKFLLHFVKESKQDESGMPNNRFLAERTGGTYSTLKVQPAELEDSGVYFCASTRGGSYNEQFFGPGTRLTVL.

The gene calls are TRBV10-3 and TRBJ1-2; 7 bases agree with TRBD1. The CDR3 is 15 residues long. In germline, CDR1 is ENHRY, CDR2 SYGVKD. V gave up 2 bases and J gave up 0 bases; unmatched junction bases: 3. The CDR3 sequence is CAISEGDRANYGYTF. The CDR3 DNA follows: TGTGCCATCAGTGAGGGGGACAGAGCTAACTATGGCTACACCTTC.

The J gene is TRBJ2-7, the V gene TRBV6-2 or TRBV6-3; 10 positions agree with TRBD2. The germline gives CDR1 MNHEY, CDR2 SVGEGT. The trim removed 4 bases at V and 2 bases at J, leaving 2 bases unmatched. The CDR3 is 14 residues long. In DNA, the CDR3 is TGTGCCAGCAGTTCCAGCGGGAGGGCCTACGAGCAGTACTTC. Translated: CASSSSGRAYEQYF.

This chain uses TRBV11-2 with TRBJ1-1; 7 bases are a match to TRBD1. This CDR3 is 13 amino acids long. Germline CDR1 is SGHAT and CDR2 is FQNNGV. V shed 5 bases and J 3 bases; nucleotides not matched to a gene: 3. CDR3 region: CASSPDRDTEAFF. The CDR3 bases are TGTGCCAGCAGCCCAGACAGGGACACTGAAGCTTTCTTT.

As DNA, the CDR3 is TGCGCCAGCAGCTTGGCCGGGGGAAGATTCGACACCATATATTTT. Translation: CASSLAGGRFDTIYF. The chain links TRBV5-1 to TRBJ1-3, with a tentative D call TRBD1 (5 bases). CDR3 length: 15 amino acids. From germline, CDR1 is SGHRS and CDR2 YFSETQ. V was trimmed by 0 bases and J by 8 bases, leaving 15 bases between them. Supplemented by reference TRBV5-1 and TRBJ1-3, the full variable domain reads KAGVTQTPRYLIKTRGQQVTLSCSPISGHRSVSWYQQTPGQGLQFLFEYFSETQRNKGNFPGRFSGRQFSNSRSEMNVSTLELGDSALYLCASSLAGGRFDTIYFGEGSWLTVV.

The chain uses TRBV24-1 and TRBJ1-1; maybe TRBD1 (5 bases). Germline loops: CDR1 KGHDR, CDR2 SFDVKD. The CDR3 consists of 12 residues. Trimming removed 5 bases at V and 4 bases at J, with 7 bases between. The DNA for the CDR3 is TGTGCCACCAGTGCCGGGGGCACTGAAGCTTTCTTT. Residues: CATSAGGTEAFF.

CDR3 nucleotides: TGTGCCAGCAGCCTACTACAGGGTGATGGCTACACCTTC. Translation gives CASSLLQGDGYTF. The V call is TRBV6-6, the J call TRBJ1-2; TRBD1 is a possible D gene (6 bases). V was trimmed by 6 bases and J by 6 bases, leaving 14 bases between them. CDR3 length equals 13 residues. The germline gives CDR1 MNHNY, CDR2 SVGAGI (reference sequence).

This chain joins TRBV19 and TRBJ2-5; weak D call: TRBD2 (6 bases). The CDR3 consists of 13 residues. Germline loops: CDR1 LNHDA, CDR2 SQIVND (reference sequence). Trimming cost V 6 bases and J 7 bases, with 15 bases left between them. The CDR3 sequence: CASRGEAPATQYF. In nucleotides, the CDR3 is TGTGCCAGTAGGGGGGAGGCTCCAGCGACCCAGTACTTC.

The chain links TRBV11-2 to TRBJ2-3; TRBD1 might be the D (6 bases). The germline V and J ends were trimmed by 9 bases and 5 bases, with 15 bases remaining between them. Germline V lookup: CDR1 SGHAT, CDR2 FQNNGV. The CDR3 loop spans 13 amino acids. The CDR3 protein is CASRSRGGDTQYF. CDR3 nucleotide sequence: TGTGCCAGTAGGTCAAGAGGGGGAGATACGCAGTATTTT.

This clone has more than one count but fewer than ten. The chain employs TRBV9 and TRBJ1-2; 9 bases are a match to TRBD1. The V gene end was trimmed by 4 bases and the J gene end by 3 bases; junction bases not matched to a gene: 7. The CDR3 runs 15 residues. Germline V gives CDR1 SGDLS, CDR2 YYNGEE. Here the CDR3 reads CASSPQQGADYGYTF. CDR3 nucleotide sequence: TGTGCCAGCAGCCCGCAACAGGGGGCGGACTATGGCTACACCTTC.

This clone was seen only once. The CDR3 sequence is CASSSTGSETGELFF. The CDR3 DNA follows: TGCGCCAGCAGCTCTACAGGGTCGGAAACCGGGGAGCTGTTTTTT. V gene TRBV5-1 combines with J gene TRBJ2-2; a possible D gene is TRBD1 (6 bases). The CDR3 length is 15 residues. The V end was cut by 3 bases, the J end by 5 bases, with 14 bases between. Germline V lookup: CDR1 SGHRS, CDR2 YFSETQ.

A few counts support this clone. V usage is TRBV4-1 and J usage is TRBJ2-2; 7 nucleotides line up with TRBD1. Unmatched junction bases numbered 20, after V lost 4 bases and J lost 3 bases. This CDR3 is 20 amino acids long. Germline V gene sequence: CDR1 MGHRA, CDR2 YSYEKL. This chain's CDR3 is CASSPPRFDRARWDTGELFF. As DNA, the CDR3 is TGCGCCAGCAGCCCCCCACGGTTCGACAGGGCAAGGTGGGACACCGGGGAGCTGTTTTTT.